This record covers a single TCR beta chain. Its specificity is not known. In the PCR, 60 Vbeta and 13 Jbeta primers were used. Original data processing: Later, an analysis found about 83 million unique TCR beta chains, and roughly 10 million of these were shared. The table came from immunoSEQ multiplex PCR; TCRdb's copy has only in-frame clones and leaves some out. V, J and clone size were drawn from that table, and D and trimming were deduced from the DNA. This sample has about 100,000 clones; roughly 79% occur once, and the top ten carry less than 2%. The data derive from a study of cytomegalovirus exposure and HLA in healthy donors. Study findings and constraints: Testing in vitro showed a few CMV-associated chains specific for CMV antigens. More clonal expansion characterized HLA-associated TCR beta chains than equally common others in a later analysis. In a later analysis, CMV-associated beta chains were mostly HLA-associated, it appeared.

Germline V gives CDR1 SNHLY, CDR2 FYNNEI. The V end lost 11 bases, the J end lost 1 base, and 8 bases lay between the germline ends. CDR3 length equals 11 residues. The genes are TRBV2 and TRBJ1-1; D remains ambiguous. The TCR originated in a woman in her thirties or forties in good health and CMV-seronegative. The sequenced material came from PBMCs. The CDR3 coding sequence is TGTGCCGGCACAGAGAACACTGAAGCTTTCTTT. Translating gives CAGTENTEAFF.